This TCR beta chain derives from a study of OX40 agonist ivuxolimab in advanced cancers. This CDR3 comprises 14 residues. The V end lost 1 base, the J end lost 3 bases, and 10 bases lay between the germline ends. Per the germline V gene, CDR1 is SEHNR and CDR2 is FQNEAQ (reference sequence). TCRdb keeps only in-frame clones here, not all; method: immunoSEQ multiplex PCR. The table includes about 79,000 clones, roughly nine tenths detected once. The source of this sequence is an adult with an advanced solid tumor such as melanoma, head and neck, liver or kidney cancer. The gene calls are TRBV7-9 and TRBJ2-7; no clear D gene. The sequences come from CD4+ or CD8+ T cells sorted from blood, collected in a trial of the OX40 agonist ivuxolimab. Here the CDR3 DNA reads TGTGCCAGCAGCTTAGTAGGCGCATTCTACGAGCAGTACTTC. The encoded protein is CASSLVGAFYEQYF.